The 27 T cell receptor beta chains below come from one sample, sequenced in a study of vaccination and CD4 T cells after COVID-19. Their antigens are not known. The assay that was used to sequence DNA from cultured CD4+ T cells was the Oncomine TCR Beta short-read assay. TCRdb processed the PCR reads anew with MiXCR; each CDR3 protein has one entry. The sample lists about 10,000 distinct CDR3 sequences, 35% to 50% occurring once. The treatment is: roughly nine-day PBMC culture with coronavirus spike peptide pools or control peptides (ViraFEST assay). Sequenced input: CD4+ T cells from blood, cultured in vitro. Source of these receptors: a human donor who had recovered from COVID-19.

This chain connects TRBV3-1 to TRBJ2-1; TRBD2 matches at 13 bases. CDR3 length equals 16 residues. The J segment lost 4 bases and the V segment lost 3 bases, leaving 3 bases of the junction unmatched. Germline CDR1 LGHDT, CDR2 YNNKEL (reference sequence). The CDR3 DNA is TGTGCCAGCAGCCAGACTAGCGGGGGGAGATACAATGAGCAGTTCTTC. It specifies CASSQTSGGRYNEQFF.

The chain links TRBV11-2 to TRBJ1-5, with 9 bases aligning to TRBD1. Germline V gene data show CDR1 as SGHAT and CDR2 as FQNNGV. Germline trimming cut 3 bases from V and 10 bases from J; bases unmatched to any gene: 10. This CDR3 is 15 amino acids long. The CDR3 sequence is CASSLDRGFFSPQHF. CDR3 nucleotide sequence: TGTGCCAGCAGCTTGGACAGGGGTTTCTTTTCACCCCAGCATTTT.

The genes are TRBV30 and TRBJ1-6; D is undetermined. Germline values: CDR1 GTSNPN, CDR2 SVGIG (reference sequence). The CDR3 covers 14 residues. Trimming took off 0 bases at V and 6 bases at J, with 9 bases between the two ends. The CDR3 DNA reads TGTGCCTGGAGTGTAGGAGATTCTAATTCACCCCTCCACTTT. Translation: CAWSVGDSNSPLHF.

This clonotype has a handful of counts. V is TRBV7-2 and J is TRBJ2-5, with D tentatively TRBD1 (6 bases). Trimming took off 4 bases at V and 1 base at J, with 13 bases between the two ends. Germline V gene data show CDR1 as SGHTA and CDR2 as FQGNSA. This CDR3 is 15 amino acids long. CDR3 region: CASSSTGSRQETQYF. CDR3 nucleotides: TGTGCCAGCAGCTCCACAGGGAGTCGCCAAGAGACCCAGTACTTC.

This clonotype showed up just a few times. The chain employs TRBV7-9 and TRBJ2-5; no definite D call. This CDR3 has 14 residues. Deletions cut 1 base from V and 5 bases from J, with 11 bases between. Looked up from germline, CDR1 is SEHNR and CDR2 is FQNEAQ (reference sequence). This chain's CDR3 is CASSLEYSAETQYF. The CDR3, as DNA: TGTGCCAGCAGCTTAGAGTACTCCGCCGAGACCCAGTACTTC.

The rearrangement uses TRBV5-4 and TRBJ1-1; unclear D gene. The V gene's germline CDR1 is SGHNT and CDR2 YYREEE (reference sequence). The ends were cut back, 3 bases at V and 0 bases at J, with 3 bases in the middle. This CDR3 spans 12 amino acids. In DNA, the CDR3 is TGTGCCAGCAGCTCGGTGAACACTGAAGCTTTCTTT. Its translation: CASSSVNTEAFF.

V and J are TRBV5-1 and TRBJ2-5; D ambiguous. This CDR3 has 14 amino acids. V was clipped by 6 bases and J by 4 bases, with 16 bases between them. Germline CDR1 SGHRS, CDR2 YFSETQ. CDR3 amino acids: CASKPRAGVETQYF. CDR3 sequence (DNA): TGCGCCAGCAAACCTAGAGCTGGGGTAGAGACCCAGTACTTC. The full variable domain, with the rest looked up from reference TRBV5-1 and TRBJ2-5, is KAGVTQTPRYLIKTRGQQVTLSCSPISGHRSVSWYQQTPGQGLQFLFEYFSETQRNKGNFPGRFSGRQFSNSRSEMNVSTLELGDSALYLCASKPRAGVETQYFGPGTRLLVL.

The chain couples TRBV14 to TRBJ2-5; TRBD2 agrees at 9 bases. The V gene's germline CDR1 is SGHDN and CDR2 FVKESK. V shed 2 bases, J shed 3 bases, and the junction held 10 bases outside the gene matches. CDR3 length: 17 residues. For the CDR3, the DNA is TGTGCCAGCAGCCAACGAGCGGGGGGTCCCGAGAAAGAGACCCAGTACTTC. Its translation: CASSQRAGGPEKETQYF.

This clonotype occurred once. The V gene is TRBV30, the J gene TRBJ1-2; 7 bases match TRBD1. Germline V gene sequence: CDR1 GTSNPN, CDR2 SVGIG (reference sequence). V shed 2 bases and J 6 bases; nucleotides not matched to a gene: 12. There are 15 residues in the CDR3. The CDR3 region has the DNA TGTGCCTGGAGTACTATGACAGGGCCTATTGATGGCTACACCTTC. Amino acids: CAWSTMTGPIDGYTF.

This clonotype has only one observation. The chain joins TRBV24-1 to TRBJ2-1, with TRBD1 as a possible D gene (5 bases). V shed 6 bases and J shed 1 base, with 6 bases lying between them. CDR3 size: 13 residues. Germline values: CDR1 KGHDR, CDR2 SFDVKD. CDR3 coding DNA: TGTGCCACCAGTACAGGTTCCTACAATGAGCAGTTCTTC. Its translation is CATSTGSYNEQFF.

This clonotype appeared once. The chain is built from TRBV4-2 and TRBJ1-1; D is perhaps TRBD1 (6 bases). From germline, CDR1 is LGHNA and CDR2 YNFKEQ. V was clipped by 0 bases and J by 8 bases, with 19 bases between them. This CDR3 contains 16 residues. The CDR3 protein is CASSQDRGARGLEAFF. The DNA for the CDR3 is TGTGCCAGCAGCCAAGATAGGGGGGCCAGGGGCTTAGAAGCTTTCTTT.

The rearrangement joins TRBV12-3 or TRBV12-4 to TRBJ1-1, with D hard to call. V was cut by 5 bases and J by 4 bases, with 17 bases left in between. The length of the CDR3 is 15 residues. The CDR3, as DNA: TGTGCCAGCAGTCCAACCCGGGTAAGCGGCACTGAAGCTTTCTTT. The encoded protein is CASSPTRVSGTEAFF.

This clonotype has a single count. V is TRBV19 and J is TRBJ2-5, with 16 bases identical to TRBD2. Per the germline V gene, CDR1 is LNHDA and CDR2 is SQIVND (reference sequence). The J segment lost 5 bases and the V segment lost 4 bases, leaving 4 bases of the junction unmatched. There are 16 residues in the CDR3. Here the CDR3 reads CASSKGLAGGIETQYF. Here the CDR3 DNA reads TGTGCCAGTAGTAAGGGACTAGCGGGGGGGATCGAGACCCAGTACTTC.

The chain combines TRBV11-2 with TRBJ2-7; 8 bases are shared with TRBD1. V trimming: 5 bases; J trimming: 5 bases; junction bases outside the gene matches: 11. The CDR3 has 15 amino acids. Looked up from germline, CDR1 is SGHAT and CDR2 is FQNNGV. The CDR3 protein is CASSARGRDWDEQYF. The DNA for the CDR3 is TGTGCCAGCAGCGCCAGGGGGCGCGATTGGGACGAGCAGTACTTC.

In DNA form, the CDR3 reads TGTGCCAGTAGTCGGGGACAGGGGGGCTACGAGCAGTACTTC. Encoded protein: CASSRGQGGYEQYF. V and J are TRBV19 and TRBJ2-7; 11 bases match TRBD1. The CDR3 is 14 amino acids. Germline V gives CDR1 LNHDA, CDR2 SQIVND (reference sequence). J lost 3 bases, V lost 5 bases, and 3 bases had no gene match.

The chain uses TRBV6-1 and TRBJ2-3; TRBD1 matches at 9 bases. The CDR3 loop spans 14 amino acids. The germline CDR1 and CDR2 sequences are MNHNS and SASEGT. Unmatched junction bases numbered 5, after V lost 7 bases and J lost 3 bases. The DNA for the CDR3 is TGTGCCAGCATTAACAGGGGGCGGACAGATACGCAGTATTTT. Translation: CASINRGRTDTQYF.

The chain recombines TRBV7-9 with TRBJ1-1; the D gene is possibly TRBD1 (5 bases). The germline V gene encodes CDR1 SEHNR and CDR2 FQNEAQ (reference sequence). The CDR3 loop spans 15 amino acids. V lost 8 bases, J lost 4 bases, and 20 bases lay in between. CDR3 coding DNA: TGTGCCAGCTTACCTAGCGGGGCTCCGGCCACTGAAGCTTTCTTT. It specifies CASLPSGAPATEAFF.

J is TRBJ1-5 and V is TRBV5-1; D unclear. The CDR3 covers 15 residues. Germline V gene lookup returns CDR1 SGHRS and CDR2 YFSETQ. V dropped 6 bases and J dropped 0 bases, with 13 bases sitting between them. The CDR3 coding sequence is TGCGCCAGCACCCCGGACGGGGATAGCAATCAGCCCCAGCATTTT. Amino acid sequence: CASTPDGDSNQPQHF.

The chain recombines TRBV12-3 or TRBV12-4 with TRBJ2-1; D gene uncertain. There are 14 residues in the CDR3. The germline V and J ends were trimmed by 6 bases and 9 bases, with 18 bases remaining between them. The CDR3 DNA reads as TGTGCCAGCAGGCCTGAAGGACGGCTAAGTGAGCAGTTCTTC. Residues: CASRPEGRLSEQFF.

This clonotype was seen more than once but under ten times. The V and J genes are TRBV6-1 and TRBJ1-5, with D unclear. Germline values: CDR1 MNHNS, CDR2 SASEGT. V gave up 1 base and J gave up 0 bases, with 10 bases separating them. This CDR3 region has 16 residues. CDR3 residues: CASSEGRLDSNQPQHF. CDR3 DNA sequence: TGTGCCAGCAGTGAAGGCAGGCTGGATAGCAATCAGCCCCAGCATTTT.

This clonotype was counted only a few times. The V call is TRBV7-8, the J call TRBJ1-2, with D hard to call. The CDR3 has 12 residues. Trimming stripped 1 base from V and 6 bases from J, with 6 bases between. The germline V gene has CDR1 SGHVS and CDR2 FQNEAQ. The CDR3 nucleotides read TGTGCCAGCAGCTTAGATCCAAATGGCTACACCTTC. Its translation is CASSLDPNGYTF.

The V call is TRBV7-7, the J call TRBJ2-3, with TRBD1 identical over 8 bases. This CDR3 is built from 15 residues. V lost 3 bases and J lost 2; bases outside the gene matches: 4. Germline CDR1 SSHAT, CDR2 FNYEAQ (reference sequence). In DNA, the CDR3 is TGTGCCAGCAGCTTCGGGACAGGAATCACAGATACGCAGTATTTT. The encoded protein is CASSFGTGITDTQYF.

The CDR3 reads CASSPGHLTNTEAFF. The CDR3 region has the DNA TGTGCCAGCTCACCGGGACACCTTACGAACACTGAAGCTTTCTTT. The V gene is TRBV18, the J gene TRBJ1-1; TRBD1 might be the D (6 bases). Deletions cut 3 bases from V and 1 base from J, with 12 bases between. Germline V gene sequence: CDR1 KGHSH, CDR2 LQKENI. The CDR3 covers 15 residues.

For the CDR3, the DNA is TGTGCCATCAGAGAGGGAACGGTAGAGACCCAGTACTTC. Translated, it gives CAIREGTVETQYF. The V and J genes are TRBV10-3 and TRBJ2-5, with D maybe TRBD2 (5 bases). Per germline, CDR1 ENHRY and CDR2 SYGVKD. Trimming left V 6 bases short and J 4 bases short, with 12 bases between. There are 13 residues in the CDR3.

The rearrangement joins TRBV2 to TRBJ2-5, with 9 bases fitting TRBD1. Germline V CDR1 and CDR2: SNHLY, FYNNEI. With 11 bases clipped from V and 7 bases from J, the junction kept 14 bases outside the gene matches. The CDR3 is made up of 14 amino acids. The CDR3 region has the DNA TGTGCCCGAGAGGGCACAGGGGGCGAAGGGACCCAGTACTTC. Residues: CAREGTGGEGTQYF.

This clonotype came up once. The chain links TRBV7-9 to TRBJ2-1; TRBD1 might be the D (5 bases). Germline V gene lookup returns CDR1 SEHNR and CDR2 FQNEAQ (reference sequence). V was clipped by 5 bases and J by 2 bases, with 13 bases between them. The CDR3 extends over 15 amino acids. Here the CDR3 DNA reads TGTGCCAGCAGCCTATCCACAGGTGCCTACAATGAGCAGTTCTTC. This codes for CASSLSTGAYNEQFF.

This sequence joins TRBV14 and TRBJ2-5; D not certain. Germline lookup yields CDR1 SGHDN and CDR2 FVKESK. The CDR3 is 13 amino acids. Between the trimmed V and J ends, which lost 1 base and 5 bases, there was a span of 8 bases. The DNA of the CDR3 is TGTGCCAGCAGCCAAGGGCGAAGGGAGACCCAGTACTTC. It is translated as CASSQGRRETQYF.